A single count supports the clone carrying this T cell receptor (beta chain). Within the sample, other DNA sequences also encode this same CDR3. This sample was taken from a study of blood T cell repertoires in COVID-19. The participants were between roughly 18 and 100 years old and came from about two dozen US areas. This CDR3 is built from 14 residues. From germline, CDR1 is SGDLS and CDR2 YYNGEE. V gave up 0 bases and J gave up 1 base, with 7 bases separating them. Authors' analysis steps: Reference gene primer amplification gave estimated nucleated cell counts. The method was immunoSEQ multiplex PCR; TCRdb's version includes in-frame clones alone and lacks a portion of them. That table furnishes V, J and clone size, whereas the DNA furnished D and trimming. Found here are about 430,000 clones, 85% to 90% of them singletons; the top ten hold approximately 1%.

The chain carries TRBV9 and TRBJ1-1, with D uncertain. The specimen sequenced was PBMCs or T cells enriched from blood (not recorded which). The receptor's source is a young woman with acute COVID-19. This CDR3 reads CASSVGPGNTEAFF. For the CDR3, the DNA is TGTGCCAGCAGCGTAGGCCCGGGGAACACTGAAGCTTTCTTT.